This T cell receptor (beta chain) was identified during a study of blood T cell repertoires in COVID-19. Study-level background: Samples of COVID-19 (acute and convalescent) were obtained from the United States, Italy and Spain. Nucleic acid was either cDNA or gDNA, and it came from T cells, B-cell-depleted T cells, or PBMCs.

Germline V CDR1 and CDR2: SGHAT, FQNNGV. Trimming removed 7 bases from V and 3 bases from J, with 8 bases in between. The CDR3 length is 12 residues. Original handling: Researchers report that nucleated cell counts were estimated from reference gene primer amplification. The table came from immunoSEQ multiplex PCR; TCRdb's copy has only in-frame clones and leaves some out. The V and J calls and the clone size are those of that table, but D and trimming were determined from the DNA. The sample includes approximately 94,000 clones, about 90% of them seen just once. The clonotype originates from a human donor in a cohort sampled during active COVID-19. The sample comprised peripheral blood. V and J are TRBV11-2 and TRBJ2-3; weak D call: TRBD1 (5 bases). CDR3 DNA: TGTGCCAGCATGCAGGGTACAGATACGCAGTATTTT. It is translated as CASMQGTDTQYF.